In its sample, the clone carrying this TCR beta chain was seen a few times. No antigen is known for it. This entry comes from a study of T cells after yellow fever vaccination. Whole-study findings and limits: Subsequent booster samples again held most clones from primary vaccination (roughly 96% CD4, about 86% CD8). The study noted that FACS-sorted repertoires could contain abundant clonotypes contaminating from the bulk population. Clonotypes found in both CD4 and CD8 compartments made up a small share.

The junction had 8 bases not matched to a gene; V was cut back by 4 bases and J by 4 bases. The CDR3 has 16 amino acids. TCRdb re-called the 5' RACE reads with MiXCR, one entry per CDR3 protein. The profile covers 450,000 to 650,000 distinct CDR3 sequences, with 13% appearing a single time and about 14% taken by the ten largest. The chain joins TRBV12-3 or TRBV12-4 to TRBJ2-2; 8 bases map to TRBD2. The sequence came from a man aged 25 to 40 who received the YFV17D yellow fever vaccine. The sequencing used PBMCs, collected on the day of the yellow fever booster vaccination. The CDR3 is CASSSPGGRATGELFF. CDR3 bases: TGTGCCAGCAGTTCACCGGGAGGGCGTGCCACCGGGGAGCTGTTTTTT.